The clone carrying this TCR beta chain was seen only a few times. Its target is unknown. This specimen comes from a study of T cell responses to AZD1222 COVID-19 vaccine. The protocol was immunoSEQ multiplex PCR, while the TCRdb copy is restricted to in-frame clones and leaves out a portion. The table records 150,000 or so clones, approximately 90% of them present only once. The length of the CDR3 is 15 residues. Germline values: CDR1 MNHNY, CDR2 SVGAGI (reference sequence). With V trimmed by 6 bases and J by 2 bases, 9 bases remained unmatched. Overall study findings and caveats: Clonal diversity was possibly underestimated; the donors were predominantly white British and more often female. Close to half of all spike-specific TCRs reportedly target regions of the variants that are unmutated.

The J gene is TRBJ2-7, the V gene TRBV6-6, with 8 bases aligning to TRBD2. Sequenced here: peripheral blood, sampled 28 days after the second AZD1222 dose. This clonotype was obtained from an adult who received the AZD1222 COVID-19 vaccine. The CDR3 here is CASRDREGGAYEQYF. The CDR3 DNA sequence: TGTGCCAGCAGAGACCGGGAGGGGGGCGCCTACGAGCAGTACTTC.